The sequence of this T cell receptor (beta chain) was determined in a study of shared clonotypes between healthy human individuals. Study-level points and caveats: Generally, naive subsets (rather than memory subsets) showed larger estimated richness. In a handful of donors, roughly 5.2% of naive CD4 clonotypes appeared in common.

Naive CD8 cells lacked CD45RO and underwent positive selection for CCR7, leaving out terminally differentiated effector memory CD45RA+ cells. Per sorted-subset replicate PCR, input was about 180 ng DNA, representing around 28,000 T cell genomes. Libraries were prepared by immunoSEQ multiplex PCR; TCRdb keeps only in-frame clonotypes and omits some of them. The sample includes about 1.9 million clones, 80% to 95% of them seen just once. Concerning this clone: What it binds is not known.

Between the trimmed V and J ends, which lost 2 bases and 3 bases, there was a span of 13 bases. The germline V gene encodes CDR1 SEHNR and CDR2 FQNEAQ (reference sequence). The CDR3 runs to 16 residues. This receptor was identified in a man between 18 and 35 years old in good health. Some clones in this sample may be carry-over from other donors' samples. Source material: naive CD8+ T cells from PBMCs. The genes are TRBV7-9 and TRBJ2-2; D remains unclear. The CDR3 protein is CASSLRSASDTGELFF. The CDR3 DNA follows: TGTGCCAGCAGCTTAAGGTCGGCTTCCGACACCGGGGAGCTGTTTTTT.